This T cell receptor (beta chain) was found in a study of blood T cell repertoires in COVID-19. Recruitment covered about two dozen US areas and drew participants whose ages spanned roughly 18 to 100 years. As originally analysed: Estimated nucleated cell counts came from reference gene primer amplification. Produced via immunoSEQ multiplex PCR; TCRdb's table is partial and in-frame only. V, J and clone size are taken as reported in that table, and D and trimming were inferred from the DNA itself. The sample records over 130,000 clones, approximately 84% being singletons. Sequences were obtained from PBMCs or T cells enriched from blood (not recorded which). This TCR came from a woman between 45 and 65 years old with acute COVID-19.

The CDR3: CASSPGMGTEAFF. The CDR3, as DNA: TGTGCCAGCAGCCCGGGGATGGGCACTGAAGCTTTCTTT. The chain couples TRBV11-2 to TRBJ1-1; D unresolved. This CDR3 region has 13 residues. From germline, CDR1 is SGHAT and CDR2 FQNNGV. V gave up 5 bases and J gave up 4 bases, with 11 bases separating them.